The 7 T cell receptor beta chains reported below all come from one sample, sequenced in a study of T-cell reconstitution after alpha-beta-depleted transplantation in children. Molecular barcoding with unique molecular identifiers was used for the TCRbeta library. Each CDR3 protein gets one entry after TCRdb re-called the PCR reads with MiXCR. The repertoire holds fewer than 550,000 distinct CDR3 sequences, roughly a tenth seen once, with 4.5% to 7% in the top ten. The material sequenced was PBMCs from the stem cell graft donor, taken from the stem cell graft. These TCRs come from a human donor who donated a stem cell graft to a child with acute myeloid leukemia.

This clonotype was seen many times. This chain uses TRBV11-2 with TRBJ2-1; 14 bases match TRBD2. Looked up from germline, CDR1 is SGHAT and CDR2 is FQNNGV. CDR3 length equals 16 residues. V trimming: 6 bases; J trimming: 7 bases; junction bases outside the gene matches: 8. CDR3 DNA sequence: TGTGCCAGCAGGACTAGCGGGGGGGCAAGCTGGAATGAGCAGTTCTTC. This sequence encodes CASRTSGGASWNEQFF.

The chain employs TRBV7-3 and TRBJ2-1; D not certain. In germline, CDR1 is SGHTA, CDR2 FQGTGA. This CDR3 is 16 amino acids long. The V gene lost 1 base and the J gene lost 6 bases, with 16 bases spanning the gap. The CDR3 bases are TGTGCCAGCAGCTTAAGGAGACCCTCCGAAGGCAATGAGCAGTTCTTC. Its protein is CASSLRRPSEGNEQFF.

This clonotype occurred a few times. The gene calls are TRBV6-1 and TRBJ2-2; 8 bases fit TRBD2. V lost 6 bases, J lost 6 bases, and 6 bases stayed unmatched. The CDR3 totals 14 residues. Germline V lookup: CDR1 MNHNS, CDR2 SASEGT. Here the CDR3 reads CASRRLAKAGELFF. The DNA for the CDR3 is TGTGCCAGCAGGCGACTAGCGAAGGCCGGGGAGCTGTTTTTT.

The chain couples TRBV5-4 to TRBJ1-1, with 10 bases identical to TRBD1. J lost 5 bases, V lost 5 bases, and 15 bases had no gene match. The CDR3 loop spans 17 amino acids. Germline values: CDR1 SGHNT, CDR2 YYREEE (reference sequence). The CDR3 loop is CASRPNPGQGGKTEAFF. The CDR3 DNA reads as TGTGCCAGCAGGCCCAACCCTGGACAGGGGGGAAAAACTGAAGCTTTCTTT.

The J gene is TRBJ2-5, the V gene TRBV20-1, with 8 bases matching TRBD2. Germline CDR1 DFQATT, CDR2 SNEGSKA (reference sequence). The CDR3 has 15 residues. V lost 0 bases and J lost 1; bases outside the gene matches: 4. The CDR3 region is CSARDFSGTQETQYF. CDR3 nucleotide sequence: TGCAGTGCTAGAGACTTTAGCGGGACCCAAGAGACCCAGTACTTC.

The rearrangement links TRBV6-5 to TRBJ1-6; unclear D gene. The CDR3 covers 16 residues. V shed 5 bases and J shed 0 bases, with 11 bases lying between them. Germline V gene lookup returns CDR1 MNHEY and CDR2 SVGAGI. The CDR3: CASSNYHSSYNSPLHF. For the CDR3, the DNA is TGTGCCAGCAGTAACTATCACAGCTCCTATAATTCACCCCTCCACTTT.

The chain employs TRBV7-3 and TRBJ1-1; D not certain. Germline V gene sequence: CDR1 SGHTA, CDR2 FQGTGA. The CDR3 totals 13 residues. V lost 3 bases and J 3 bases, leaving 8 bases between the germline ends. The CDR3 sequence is CASSFNGDTEAFF. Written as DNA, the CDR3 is TGTGCCAGCAGCTTTAACGGAGACACTGAAGCTTTCTTT.